This TCR beta chain is from a study of identical twins. Study-level results: Twin pairs had excess sharing that was weaker in beta out-of-frame sequences. Out-of-frame alpha sequences common to twins exhibited a surplus of low generation probability.

There are many counts of this clonotype. What it binds is unknown. In germline, CDR1 is SGHDT, CDR2 YYEEEE. With V trimmed by 0 bases and J by 4 bases, 6 bases remained unmatched. The CDR3 extends over 16 amino acids. A universal primer site was added by template switching, and unique molecular identifiers were carried by the cDNA. TCRdb independently ran MiXCR on the 5' RACE reads; one entry per CDR3 protein. The table includes approximately 600,000 distinct CDR3 sequences, approximately 9.6% detected once. The same sample was also studied in work on yellow fever vaccine responses in identical twins. As reported in that work: Twins reportedly showed a vaccine T cell response that seemed partly convergent and partly personalized.

This receptor was taken from a woman younger than 30 in good health. Sequencing input: PBMCs. The V call is TRBV5-6, the J call TRBJ2-1; 8 positions match TRBD1. In DNA, the CDR3 is TGTGCCAGCAGCTTGGCCGTGGACAGGGAGTACAATGAGCAGTTCTTC. As protein: CASSLAVDREYNEQFF.